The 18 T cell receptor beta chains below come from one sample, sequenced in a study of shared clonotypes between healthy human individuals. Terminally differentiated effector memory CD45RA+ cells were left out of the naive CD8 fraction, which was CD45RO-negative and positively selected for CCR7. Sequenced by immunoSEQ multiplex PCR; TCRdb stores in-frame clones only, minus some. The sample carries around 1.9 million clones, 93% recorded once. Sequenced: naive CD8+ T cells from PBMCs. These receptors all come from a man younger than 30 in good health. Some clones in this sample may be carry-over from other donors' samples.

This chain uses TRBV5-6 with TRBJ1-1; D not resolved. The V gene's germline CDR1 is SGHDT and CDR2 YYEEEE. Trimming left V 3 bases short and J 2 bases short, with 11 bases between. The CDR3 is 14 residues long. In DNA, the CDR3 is TGTGCCAGCAGCTGGAGCCCCCGAAACACTGAAGCTTTCTTT. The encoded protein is CASSWSPRNTEAFF.

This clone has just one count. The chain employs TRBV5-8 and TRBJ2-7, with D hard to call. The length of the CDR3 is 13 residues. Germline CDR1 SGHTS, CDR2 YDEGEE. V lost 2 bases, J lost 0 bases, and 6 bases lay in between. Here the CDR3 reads CASSFGLSYEQYF. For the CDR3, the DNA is TGTGCCAGCAGCTTTGGCCTCTCCTACGAGCAGTACTTC. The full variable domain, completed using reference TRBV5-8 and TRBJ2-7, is EAGVTQSPTHLIKTRGQQATLRCSPISGHTSVYWYQQALGLGLQFLLWYDEGEERNRGNFPPRFSGRQFPNYSSELNVNALELEDSALYLCASSFGLSYEQYFGPGTRLTVT.

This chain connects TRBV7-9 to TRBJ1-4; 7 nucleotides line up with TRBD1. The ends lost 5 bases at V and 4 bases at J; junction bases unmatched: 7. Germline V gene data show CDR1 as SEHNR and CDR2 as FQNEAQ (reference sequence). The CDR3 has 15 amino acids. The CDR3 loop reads CASSGTGTDNEKLFF. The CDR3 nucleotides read TGTGCCAGCAGCGGCACCGGGACAGATAATGAAAAACTGTTTTTT.

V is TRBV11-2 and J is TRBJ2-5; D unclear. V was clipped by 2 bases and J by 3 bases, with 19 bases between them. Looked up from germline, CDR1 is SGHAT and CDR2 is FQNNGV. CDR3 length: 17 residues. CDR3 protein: CASSLLKFNRAEETQYF. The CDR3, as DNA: TGTGCCAGCAGCTTACTAAAATTCAACCGGGCCGAAGAGACCCAGTACTTC. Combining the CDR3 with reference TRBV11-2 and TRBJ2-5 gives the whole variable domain EAGVAQSPRYKIIEKRQSVAFWCNPISGHATLYWYQQILGQGPKLLIQFQNNGVVDDSQLPKDRFSAERLKGVDSTLKIQPAKLEDSAVYLCASSLLKFNRAEETQYFGPGTRLLVL.

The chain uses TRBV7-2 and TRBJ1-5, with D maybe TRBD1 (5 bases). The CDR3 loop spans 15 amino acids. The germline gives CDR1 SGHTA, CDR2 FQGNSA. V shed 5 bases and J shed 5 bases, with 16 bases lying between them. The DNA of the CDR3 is TGTGCCAGCAGCCTCGAGGGGATGGGTGATCAGCCCCAGCATTTT. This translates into CASSLEGMGDQPQHF.

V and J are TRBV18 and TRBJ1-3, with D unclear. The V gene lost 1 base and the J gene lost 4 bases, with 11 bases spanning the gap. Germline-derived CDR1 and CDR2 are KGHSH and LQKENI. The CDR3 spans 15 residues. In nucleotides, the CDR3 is TGTGCCAGCTCACCACGCCGCAGTGGAGGAAACACCATATATTTT. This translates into CASSPRRSGGNTIYF.

The CDR3 region has the DNA TGTGCCATCAGCGGGGGACAGTCTAGCAATCAGCCCCAGCATTTT. It is translated as CAISGGQSSNQPQHF. The rearrangement links TRBV10-3 to TRBJ1-5, with 7 bases matching TRBD1. The germline V gene has CDR1 ENHRY and CDR2 SYGVKD. The CDR3 extends over 15 amino acids. The V segment lost 6 bases and the J segment 0 bases; nucleotides outside the gene matches: 5.

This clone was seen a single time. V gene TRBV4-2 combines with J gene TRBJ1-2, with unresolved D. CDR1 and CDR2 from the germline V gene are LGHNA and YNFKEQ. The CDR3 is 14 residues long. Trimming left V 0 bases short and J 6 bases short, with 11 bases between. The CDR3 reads CASSQEVTRDGYTF. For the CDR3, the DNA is TGTGCCAGCAGCCAAGAAGTTACTAGGGATGGCTACACCTTC.

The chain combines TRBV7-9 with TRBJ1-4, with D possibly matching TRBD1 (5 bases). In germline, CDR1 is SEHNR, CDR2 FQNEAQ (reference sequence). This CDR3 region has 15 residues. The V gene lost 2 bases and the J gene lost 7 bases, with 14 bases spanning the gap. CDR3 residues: CASSLREGLIEKLFF. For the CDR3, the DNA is TGTGCCAGCAGCTTACGGGAGGGGTTAATTGAAAAACTGTTTTTT.

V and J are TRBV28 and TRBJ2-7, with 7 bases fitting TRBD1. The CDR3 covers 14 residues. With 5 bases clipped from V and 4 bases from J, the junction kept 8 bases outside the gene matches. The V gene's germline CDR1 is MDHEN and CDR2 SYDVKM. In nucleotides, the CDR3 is TGTGCCAGCAGTCTCCAGGGCAGGGGGTACGAGCAGTACTTC. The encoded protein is CASSLQGRGYEQYF.

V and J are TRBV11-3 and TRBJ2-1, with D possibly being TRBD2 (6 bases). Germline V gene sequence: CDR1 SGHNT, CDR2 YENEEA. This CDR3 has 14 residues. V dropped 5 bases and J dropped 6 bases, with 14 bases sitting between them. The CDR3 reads CASSQREPPNEQFF. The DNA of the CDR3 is TGTGCCAGCAGCCAACGGGAGCCTCCCAATGAGCAGTTCTTC.

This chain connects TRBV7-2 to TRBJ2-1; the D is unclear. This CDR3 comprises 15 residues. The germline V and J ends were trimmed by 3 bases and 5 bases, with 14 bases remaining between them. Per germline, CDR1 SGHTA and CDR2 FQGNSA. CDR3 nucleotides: TGTGCCAGCAGCTTCCACGGCTCGCTAGACAATGAGCAGTTCTTC. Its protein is CASSFHGSLDNEQFF.

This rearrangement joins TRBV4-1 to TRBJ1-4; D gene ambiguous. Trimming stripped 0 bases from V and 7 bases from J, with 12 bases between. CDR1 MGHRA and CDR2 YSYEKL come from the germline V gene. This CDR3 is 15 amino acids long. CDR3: CASSQETRRAEKLFF. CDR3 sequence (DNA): TGCGCCAGCAGCCAAGAAACCAGGCGGGCTGAAAAACTGTTTTTT.

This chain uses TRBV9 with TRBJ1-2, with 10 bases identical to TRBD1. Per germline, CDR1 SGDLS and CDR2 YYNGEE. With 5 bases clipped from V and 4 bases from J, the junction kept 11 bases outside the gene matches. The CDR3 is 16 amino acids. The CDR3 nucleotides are TGTGCCAGCAGAGCGACCGGGACAGGGGATCTCTATGGCTACACCTTC. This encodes CASRATGTGDLYGYTF.

CDR3 sequence (DNA): TGCGCCAGCAGCCAAGAAGGGACTCCCAGCTCTGGAAACACCATATATTTT. This codes for CASSQEGTPSSGNTIYF. The V call is TRBV4-1, the J call TRBJ1-3, with a possible D match to TRBD1 (5 bases). Germline CDR1 and CDR2: MGHRA and YSYEKL. This CDR3 contains 17 residues. V was cut by 0 bases and J by 0 bases, with 12 bases left in between.

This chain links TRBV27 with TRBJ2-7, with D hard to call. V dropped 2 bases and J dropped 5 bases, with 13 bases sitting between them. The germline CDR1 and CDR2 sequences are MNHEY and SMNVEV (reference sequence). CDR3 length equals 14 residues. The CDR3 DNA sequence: TGTGCCAGCAGTTTACTGAACCCTGGGGACGAGCAGTACTTC. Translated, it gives CASSLLNPGDEQYF.

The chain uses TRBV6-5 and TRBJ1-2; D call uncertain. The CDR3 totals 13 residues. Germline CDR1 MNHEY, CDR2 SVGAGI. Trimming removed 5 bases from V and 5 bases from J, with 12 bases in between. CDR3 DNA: TGTGCCAGCAGTCCCGGACCTATGTATGGCTACACCTTC. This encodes CASSPGPMYGYTF.

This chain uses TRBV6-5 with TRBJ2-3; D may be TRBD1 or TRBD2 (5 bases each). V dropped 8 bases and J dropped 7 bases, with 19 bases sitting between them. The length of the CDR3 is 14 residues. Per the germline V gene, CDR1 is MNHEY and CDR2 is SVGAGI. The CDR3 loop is CASSPGEGPNTQYF. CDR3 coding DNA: TGTGCCAGCTCACCTGGAGAGGGGCCAAATACGCAGTATTTT.